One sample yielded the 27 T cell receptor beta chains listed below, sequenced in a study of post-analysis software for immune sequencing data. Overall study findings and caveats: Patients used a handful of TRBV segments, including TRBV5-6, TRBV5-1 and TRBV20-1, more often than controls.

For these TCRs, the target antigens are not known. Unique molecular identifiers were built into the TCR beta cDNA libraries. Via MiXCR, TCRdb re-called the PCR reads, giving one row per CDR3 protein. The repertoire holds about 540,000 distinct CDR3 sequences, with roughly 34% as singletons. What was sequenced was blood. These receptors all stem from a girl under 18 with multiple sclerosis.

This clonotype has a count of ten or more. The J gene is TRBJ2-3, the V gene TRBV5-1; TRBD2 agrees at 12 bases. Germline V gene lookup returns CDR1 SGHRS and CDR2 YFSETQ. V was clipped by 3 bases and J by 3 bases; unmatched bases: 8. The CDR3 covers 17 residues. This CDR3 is CASSSQSTSGGTDTQYF. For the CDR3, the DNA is TGCGCCAGCAGCTCTCAGTCGACTAGCGGGGGTACAGATACGCAGTATTTT. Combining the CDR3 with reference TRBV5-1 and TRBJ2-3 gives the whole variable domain KAGVTQTPRYLIKTRGQQVTLSCSPISGHRSVSWYQQTPGQGLQFLFEYFSETQRNKGNFPGRFSGRQFSNSRSEMNVSTLELGDSALYLCASSSQSTSGGTDTQYFGPGTRLTVL.

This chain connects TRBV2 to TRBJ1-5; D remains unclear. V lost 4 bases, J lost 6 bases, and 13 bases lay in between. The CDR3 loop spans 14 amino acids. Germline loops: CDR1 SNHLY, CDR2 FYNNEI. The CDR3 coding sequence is TGTGCCAGCAGTGTGGAAGTCTTGGGTCAGCCCCAGCATTTT. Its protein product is CASSVEVLGQPQHF.

The CDR3 protein is CASSLAQPNQPQHF. CDR3 bases: TGTGCCAGCAGCCTGGCCCAACCAAATCAGCCCCAGCATTTT. The V call is TRBV7-2, the J call TRBJ1-5; D unresolved. V shed 5 bases and J shed 4 bases, with 12 bases lying between them. CDR1 and CDR2 (germline): SGHTA, FQGNSA. This CDR3 region has 14 residues.

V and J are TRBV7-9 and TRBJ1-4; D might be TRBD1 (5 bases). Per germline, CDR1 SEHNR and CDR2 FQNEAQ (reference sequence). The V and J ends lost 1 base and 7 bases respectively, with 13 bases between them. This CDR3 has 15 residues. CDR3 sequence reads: CASSLGRRDGEKLFF. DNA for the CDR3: TGTGCCAGCAGCTTAGGTCGTCGGGACGGTGAAAAACTGTTTTTT.

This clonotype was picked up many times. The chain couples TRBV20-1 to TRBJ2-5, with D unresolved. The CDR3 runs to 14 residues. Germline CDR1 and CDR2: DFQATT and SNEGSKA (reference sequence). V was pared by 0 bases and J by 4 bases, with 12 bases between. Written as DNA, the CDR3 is TGCAGTGCTAGAGATCTCGGCAATCGAGAGACCCAGTACTTC. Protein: CSARDLGNRETQYF.

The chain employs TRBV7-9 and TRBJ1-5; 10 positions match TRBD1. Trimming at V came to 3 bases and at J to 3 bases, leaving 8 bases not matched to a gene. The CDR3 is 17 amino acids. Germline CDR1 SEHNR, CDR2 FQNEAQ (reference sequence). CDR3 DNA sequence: TGTGCCAGCAGCTTTGGGGGACAGGGGTTTTTCAATCAGCCCCAGCATTTT. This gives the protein CASSFGGQGFFNQPQHF. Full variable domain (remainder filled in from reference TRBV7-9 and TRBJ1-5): DTGVSQNPRHKITKRGQNVTFRCDPISEHNRLYWYRQTLGQGPEFLTYFQNEAQLEKSRLLSDRFSAERPKGSFSTLEIQRTEQGDSAMYLCASSFGGQGFFNQPQHFGDGTRLSIL.

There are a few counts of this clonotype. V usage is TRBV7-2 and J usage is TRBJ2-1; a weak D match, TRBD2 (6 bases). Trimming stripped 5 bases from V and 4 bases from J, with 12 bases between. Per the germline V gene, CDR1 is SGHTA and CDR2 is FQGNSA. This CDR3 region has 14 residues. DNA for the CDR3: TGTGCCAGCAGCCCGATTGGGGGGTACAATGAGCAGTTCTTC. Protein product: CASSPIGGYNEQFF.

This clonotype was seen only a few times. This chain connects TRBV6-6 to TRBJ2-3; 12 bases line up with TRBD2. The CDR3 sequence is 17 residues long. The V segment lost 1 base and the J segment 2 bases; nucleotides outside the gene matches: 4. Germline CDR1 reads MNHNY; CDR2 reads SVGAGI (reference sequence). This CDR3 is CASSYYGLAGNTDTQYF. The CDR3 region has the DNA TGTGCCAGCAGTTACTACGGACTAGCGGGGAACACAGATACGCAGTATTTT.

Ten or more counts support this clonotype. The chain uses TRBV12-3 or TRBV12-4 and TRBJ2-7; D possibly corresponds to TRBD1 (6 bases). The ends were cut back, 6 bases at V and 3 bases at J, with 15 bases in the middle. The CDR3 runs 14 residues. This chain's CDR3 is CASRLDSDLYEQYF. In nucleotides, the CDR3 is TGTGCCAGCAGGCTGGACAGTGACCTCTACGAGCAGTACTTC.

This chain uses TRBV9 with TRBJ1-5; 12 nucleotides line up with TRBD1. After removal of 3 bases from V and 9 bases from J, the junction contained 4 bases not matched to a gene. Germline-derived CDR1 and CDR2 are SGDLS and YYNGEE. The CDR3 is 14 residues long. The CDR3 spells CASSAGQGATPQHF. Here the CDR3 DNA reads TGTGCCAGCAGCGCGGGACAGGGGGCTACGCCCCAGCATTTT.

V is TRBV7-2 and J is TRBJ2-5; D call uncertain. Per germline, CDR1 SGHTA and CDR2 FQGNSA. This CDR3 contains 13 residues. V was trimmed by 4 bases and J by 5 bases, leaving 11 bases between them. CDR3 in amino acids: CASSSGIWETQYF. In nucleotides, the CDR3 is TGTGCCAGCAGCTCTGGGATCTGGGAGACCCAGTACTTC.

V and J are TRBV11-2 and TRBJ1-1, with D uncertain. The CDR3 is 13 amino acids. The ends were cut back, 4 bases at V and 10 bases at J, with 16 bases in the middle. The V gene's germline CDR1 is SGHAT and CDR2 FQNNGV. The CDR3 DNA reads TGTGCCAGCAGCTCACCCCGGCAGCGTACAGCTTTCTTT. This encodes CASSSPRQRTAFF.

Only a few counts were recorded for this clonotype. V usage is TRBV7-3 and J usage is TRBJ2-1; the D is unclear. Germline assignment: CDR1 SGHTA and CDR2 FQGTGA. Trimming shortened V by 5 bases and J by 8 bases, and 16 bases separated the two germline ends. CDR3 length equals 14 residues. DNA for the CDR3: TGTGCCAGCAGCCCCCGAGGTTTGCCGCATGAGCAGTTCTTC. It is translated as CASSPRGLPHEQFF.

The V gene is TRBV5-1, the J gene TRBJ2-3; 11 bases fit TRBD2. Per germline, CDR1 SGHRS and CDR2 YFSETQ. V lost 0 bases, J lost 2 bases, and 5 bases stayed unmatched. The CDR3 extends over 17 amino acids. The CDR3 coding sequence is TGCGCCAGCAGCTTGGTGGGACTAGCGGCTTTCACAGATACGCAGTATTTT. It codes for CASSLVGLAAFTDTQYF.

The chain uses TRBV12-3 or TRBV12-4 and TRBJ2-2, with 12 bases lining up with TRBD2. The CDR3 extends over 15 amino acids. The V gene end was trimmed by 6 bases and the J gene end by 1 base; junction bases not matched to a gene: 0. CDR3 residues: CASRLAGGNTGELFF. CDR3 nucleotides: TGTGCCAGCAGACTAGCGGGGGGGAACACCGGGGAGCTGTTTTTT.

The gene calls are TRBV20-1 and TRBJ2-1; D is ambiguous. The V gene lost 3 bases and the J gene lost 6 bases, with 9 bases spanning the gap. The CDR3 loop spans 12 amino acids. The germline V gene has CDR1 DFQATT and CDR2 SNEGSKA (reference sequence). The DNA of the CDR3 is TGCAGTGCTAGTGCCCGTTTCAATGAGCAGTTCTTC. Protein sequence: CSASARFNEQFF.

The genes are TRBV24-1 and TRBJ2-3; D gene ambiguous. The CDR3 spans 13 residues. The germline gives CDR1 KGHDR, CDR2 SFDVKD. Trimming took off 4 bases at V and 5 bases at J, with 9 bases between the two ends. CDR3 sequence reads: CATSEVERDTQYF. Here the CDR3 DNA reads TGTGCCACCAGTGAGGTCGAAAGAGATACGCAGTATTTT.

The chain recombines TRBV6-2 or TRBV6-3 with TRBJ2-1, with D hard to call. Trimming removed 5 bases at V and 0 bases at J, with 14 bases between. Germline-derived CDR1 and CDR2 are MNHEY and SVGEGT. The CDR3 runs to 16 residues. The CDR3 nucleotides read TGTGCCAGCAGTCCCCCCAGAAGTGGCTCCTACAATGAGCAGTTCTTC. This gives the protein CASSPPRSGSYNEQFF.

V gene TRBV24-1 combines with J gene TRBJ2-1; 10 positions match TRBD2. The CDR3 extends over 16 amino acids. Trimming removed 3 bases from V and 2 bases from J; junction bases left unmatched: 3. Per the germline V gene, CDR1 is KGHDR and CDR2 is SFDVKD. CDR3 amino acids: CATSDALAGAYNEQFF. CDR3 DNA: TGTGCCACCAGTGATGCGCTAGCGGGGGCCTACAATGAGCAGTTCTTC.

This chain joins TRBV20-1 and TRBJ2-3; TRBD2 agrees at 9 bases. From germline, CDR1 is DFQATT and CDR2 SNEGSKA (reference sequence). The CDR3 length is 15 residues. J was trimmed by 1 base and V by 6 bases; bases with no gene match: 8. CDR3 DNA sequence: TGCAGTGCAAGCAGGCCTAGCGGGGGCACAGATACGCAGTATTTT. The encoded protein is CSASRPSGGTDTQYF.

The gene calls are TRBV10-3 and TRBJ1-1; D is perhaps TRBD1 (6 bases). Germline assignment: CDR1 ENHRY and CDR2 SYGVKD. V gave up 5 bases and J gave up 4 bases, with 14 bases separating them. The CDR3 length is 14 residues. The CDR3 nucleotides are TGTGCCATCAGTTCATCACAGGGCAGCACTGAAGCTTTCTTT. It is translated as CAISSSQGSTEAFF.

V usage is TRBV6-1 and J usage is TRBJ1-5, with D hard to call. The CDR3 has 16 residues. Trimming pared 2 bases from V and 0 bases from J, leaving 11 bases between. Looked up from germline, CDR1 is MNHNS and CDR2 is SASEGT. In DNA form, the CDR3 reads TGTGCCAGCAGTGAACTTAGCATTCCTAGCAATCAGCCCCAGCATTTT. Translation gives CASSELSIPSNQPQHF.

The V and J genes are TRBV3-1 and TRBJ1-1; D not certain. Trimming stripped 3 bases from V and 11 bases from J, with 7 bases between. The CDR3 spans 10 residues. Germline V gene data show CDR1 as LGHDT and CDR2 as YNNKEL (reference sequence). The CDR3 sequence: CASSQGAAFF. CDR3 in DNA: TGTGCCAGCAGCCAGGGCGCGGCTTTCTTT.

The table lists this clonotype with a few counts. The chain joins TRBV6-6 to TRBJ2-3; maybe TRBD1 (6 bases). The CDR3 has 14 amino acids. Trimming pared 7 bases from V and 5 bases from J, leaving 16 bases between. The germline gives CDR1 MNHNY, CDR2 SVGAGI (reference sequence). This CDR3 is CASTSPLGGDTQYF. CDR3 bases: TGTGCCAGCACATCTCCCTTAGGGGGAGATACGCAGTATTTT.

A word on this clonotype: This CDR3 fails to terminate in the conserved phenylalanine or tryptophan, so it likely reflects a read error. The CDR3 reads CASSSQLDQPQHL. The CDR3 region has the DNA TGTGCCAGCAGCTCGCAACTCGATCAGCCCCAGCATCTT. The rearrangement links TRBV7-2 to TRBJ1-5; no reliable D call. The CDR3 has 13 amino acids. V was trimmed by 4 bases and J by 5 bases, leaving 9 bases between them. Germline loops: CDR1 SGHTA, CDR2 FQGNSA.

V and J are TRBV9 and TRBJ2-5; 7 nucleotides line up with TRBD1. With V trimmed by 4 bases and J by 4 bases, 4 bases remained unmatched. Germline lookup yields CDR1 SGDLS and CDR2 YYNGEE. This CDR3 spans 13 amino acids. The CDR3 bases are TGTGCCAGCAGCACCGACAGGGCAGAGACCCAGTACTTC. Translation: CASSTDRAETQYF.

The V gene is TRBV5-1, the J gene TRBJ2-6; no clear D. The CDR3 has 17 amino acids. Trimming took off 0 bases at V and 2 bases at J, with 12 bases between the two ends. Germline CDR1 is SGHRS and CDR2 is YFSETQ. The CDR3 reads CASSLGFGTPGANVLTF. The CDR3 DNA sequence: TGCGCCAGCAGCTTGGGGTTCGGAACCCCTGGGGCCAACGTCCTGACTTTC.